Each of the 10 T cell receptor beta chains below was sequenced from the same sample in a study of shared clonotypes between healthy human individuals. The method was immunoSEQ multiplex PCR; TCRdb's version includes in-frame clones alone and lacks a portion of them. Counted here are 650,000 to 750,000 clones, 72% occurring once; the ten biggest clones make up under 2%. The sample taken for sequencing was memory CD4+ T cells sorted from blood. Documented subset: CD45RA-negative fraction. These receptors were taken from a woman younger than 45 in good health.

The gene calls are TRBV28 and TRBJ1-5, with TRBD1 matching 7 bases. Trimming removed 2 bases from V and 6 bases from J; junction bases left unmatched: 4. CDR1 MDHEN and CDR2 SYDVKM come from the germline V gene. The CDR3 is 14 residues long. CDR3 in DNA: TGTGCCAGCAGTTTAACAGGGGTGGGTCAGCCCCAGCATTTT. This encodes CASSLTGVGQPQHF.

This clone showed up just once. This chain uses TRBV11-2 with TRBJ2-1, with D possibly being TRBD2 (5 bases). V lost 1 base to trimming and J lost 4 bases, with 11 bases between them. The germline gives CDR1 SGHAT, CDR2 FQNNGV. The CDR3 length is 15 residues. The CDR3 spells CASSLVGIGYNEQFF. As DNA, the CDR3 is TGTGCCAGCAGCTTAGTCGGGATTGGATACAATGAGCAGTTCTTC. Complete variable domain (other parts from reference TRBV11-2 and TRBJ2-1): EAGVAQSPRYKIIEKRQSVAFWCNPISGHATLYWYQQILGQGPKLLIQFQNNGVVDDSQLPKDRFSAERLKGVDSTLKIQPAKLEDSAVYLCASSLVGIGYNEQFFGPGTRLTVL.

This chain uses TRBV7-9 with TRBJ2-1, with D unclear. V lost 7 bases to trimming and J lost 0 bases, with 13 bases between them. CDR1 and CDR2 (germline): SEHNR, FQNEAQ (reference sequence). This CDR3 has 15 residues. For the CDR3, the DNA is TGTGCCAGCATCCCGCCGGGTAGCTCCTACAATGAGCAGTTCTTC. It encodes CASIPPGSSYNEQFF.

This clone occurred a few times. CDR3 residues: CASSSGGTLNTGELFF. CDR3 nucleotides: TGTGCCAGCAGCTCGGGGGGGACTTTGAACACCGGGGAGCTGTTTTTT. The chain couples TRBV7-2 to TRBJ2-2; 8 bases agree with TRBD2. This CDR3 has 16 amino acids. V lost 4 bases, J lost 1 base, and 5 bases stayed unmatched. Germline CDR1 is SGHTA and CDR2 is FQGNSA.

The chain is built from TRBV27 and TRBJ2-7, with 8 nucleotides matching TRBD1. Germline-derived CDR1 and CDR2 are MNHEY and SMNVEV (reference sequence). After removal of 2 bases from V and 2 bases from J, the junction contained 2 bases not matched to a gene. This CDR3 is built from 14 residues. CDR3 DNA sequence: TGTGCCAGCAGTTTACAGGGGGCGACCTACGAGCAGTACTTC. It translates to CASSLQGATYEQYF.

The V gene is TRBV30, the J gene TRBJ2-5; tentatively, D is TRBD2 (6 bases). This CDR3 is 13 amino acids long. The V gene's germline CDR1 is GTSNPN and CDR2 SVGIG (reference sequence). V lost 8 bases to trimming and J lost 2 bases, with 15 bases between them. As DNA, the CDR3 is TGTGCCGCGCGTCGGGGGATACAAGAGACCCAGTACTTC. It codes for CAARRGIQETQYF.

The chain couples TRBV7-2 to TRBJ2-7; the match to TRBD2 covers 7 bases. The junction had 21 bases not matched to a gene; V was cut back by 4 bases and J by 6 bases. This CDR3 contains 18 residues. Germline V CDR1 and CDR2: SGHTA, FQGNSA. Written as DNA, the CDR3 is TGTGCCAGCAGCTACCGGTCTCTAGCGGAGCTCGGAGTCTCCGAGCAGTACTTC. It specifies CASSYRSLAELGVSEQYF.

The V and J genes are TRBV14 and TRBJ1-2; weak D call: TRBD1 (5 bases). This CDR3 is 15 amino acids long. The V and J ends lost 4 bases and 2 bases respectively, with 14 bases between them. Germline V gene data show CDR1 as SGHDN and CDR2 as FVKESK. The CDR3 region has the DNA TGTGCCAGCAGCCCGTCCGGGGCAGCAAACTATGGCTACACCTTC. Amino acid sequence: CASSPSGAANYGYTF. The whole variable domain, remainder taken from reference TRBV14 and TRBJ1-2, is EAGVTQFPSHSVIEKGQTVTLRCDPISGHDNLYWYRRVMGKEIKFLLHFVKESKQDESGMPNNRFLAERTGGTYSTLKVQPAELEDSGVYFCASSPSGAANYGYTFGSGTRLTVV.

CDR3 sequence: CASSEKWSRYSNQPQHF. CDR3 DNA sequence: TGTGCCAGCAGTGAAAAGTGGAGCCGATATAGCAATCAGCCCCAGCATTTT. The V and J genes are TRBV6-1 and TRBJ1-5; unclear D gene. Germline CDR1 MNHNS, CDR2 SASEGT. The CDR3 runs to 17 residues. V lost 2 bases, J lost 0 bases, and 14 bases lay in between.

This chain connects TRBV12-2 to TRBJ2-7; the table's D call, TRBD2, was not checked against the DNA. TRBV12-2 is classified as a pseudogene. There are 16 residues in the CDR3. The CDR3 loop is CASRLGPRASSYEQYF. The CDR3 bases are TGTGCAAGTCGCTTAGGTCCGCGCGCAAGCTCCTACGAGCAGTACTTC.